The rows below give T cell receptor beta chains drawn from one sample of a study of cytomegalovirus exposure and HLA in healthy donors. Data came from immunoSEQ multiplex PCR; TCRdb stores just in-frame clones and leaves some out. The sample lists about 170,000 clones; 60% to 85% were seen once. The source material was PBMCs. The receptors were sampled from a woman between 45 and 65 years old in good health and CMV-seropositive. Each CDR3 is given with its conserved first and last residue. D genes are given only for firm matches. Size is omitted from some rows. Given values are once, few, many or a class for expanded clones.

d_call: TRBD1
j_call: TRBJ1-2
v_call: TRBV19
clone_size: .
cdr3_nt: TGTGCCAGTAGCTCCGGGACAGCACACTTC
cdr3_aa: CASSSGTAHF

d_call: TRBD2
j_call: TRBJ2-5
v_call: TRBV19
clone_size: .
cdr3_nt: TGTGCCAGTAGTATCGGGAGGGCCTTTCAAGAGACCCAGTACTTC
cdr3_aa: CASSIGRAFQETQYF

d_call: .
j_call: TRBJ1-1
v_call: TRBV10-3
clone_size: .
cdr3_nt: TGTGCCATCACCGATGCGGGGGGAGGCAGGGCCAACACTGAAGCTTTCTTT
cdr3_aa: CAITDAGGGRANTEAFF

d_call: TRBD1
j_call: TRBJ2-4
v_call: TRBV6-5
clone_size: .
cdr3_nt: TGTGCCAGCAAGGACAGGGGGCTCGGCGAAAACATTCAGTACTTC
cdr3_aa: CASKDRGLGENIQYF

d_call: .
j_call: TRBJ1-2
v_call: TRBV2
clone_size: .
cdr3_nt: TGTGCCAGCAGTGAAGCGCTTGAGACAGTCTATGGCTACACCTTC
cdr3_aa: CASSEALETVYGYTF

d_call: .
j_call: TRBJ2-1
v_call: TRBV7-9
clone_size: .
cdr3_nt: TGTGCCAGCAGCCCAAACCCCGGACAGCGTCAGTTCTTC
cdr3_aa: CASSPNPGQRQFF

d_call: .
j_call: TRBJ1-2
v_call: TRBV6-5
clone_size: .
cdr3_nt: TGTGCCAGCAGTCGGACGGCGGGACATGGCTACACCTTC
cdr3_aa: CASSRTAGHGYTF

d_call: .
j_call: TRBJ2-2
v_call: TRBV29-1
clone_size: few
cdr3_nt: TGCAGCGACCAAGGGGCAGGTCCTAGAAGTGAGCTGTTTTTT
cdr3_aa: CSDQGAGPRSELFF

d_call: .
j_call: TRBJ1-2
v_call: TRBV28
clone_size: .
cdr3_nt: TGTGCCAGCTCACAGGGTGCGGAATATGATGGCTACACCTTC
cdr3_aa: CASSQGAEYDGYTF

d_call: .
j_call: TRBJ1-1
v_call: TRBV9
clone_size: .
cdr3_nt: TGTGCCAGCAGCGTAGATTCAATGAACACTGAAGCTTTCTTT
cdr3_aa: CASSVDSMNTEAFF

d_call: TRBD1
j_call: TRBJ1-3
v_call: TRBV9
clone_size: .
cdr3_nt: TGTGCCAGCAGCGTAAGGGGACAGGTCATGCAGGGGCGTGGAAACACCATATATTTT
cdr3_aa: CASSVRGQVMQGRGNTIYF

d_call: TRBD1
j_call: TRBJ2-1
v_call: TRBV9
clone_size: .
cdr3_nt: TGTGCCAGCAGCCGACTTCGGACAGGGGGCGGCGATGAGCAGTTCTTC
cdr3_aa: CASSRLRTGGGDEQFF

d_call: .
j_call: TRBJ2-7
v_call: TRBV28
clone_size: .
cdr3_nt: TGTGCCAGCACTACTCAGGGGCGGTCTCCCCTCGAGCAGTACTTC
cdr3_aa: CASTTQGRSPLEQYF

d_call: .
j_call: TRBJ2-3
v_call: TRBV12-5
clone_size: .
cdr3_nt: TGTGCTAGTGGTTTGGCCCGTTCCCGGTACACAGATACGCAGTATTTT
cdr3_aa: CASGLARSRYTDTQYF

d_call: .
j_call: TRBJ1-1
v_call: TRBV28
clone_size: .
cdr3_nt: TGTGCCAGCCAGTACCTGTTCATGAACACTGAAGCTTTCTTT
cdr3_aa: CASQYLFMNTEAFF

d_call: TRBD2
j_call: TRBJ2-1
v_call: TRBV4-1
clone_size: .
cdr3_nt: TGCGCCAGCAGCCAAGGAGCTCGGGGGGGCCATTCCAATGAGCAGTTCTTC
cdr3_aa: CASSQGARGGHSNEQFF